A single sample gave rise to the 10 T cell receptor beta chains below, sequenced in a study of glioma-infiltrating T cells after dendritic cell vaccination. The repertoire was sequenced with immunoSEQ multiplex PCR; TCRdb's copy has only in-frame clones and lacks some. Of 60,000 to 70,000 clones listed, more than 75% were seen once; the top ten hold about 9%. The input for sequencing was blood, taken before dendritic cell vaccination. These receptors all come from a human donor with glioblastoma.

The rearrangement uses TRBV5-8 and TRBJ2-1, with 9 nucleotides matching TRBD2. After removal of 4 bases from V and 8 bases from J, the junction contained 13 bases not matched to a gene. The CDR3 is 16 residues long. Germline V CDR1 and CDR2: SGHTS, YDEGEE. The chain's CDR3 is CASSPLYAGGPHEQFF. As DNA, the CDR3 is TGTGCCAGCAGCCCCCTGTATGCGGGGGGGCCCCATGAGCAGTTCTTC.

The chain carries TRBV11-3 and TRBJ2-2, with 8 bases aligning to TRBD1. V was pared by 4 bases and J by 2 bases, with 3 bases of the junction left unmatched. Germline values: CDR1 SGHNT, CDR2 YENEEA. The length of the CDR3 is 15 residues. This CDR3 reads CASSSGQANTGELFF. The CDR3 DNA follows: TGTGCCAGCAGCTCGGGACAGGCTAACACCGGGGAGCTGTTTTTT. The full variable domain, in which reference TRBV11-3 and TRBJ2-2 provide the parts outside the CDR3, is EAGVVQSPRYKIIEKKQPVAFWCNPISGHNTLYWYLQNLGQGPELLIRYENEEAVDDSQLPKDRFSAERLKGVDSTLKIQPAELGDSAVYLCASSSGQANTGELFFGEGSRLTVL.

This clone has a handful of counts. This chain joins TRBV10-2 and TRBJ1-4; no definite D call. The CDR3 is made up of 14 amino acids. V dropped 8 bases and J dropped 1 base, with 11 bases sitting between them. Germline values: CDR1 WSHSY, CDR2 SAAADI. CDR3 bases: TGCGCCAGCGGTTCTGCGCGAACTAATGAAAAACTGTTTTTT. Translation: CASGSARTNEKLFF.

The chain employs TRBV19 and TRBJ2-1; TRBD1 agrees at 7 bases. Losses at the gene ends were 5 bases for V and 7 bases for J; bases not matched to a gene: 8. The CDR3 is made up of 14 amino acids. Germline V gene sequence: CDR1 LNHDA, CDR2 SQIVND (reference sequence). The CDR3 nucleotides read TGTGCCAGTAGTTCAGCCAGGGGGTTAAATGAGCAGTTCTTC. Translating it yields CASSSARGLNEQFF.

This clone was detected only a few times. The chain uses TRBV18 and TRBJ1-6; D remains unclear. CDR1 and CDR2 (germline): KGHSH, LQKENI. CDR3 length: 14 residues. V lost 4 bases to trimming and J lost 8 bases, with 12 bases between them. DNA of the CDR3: TGTGCCAGCTCACTCATGCCCCGGGATTCACCCCTCCACTTT. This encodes CASSLMPRDSPLHF.

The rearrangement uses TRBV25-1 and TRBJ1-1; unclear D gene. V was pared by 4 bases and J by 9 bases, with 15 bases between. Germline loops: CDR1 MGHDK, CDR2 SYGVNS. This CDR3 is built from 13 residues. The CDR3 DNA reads TGTGCCAGCAGTGGCCGCGGGGATCCAAAAGCTTTCTTT. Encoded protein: CASSGRGDPKAFF.

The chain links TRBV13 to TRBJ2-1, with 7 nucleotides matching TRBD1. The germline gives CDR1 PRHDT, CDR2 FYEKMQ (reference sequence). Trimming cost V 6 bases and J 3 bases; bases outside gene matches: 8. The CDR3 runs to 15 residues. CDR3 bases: TGTGCCAGCAGAATCTACGGACAGGACTACAATGAGCAGTTCTTC. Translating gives CASRIYGQDYNEQFF.

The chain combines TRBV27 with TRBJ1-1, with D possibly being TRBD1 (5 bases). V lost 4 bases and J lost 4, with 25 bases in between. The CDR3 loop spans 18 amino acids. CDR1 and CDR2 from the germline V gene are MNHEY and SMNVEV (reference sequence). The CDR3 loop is CASSSEARGLGMRTEAFF. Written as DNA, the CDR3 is TGTGCCAGCAGTTCCGAAGCCCGGGGGTTGGGGATGCGCACTGAAGCTTTCTTT.

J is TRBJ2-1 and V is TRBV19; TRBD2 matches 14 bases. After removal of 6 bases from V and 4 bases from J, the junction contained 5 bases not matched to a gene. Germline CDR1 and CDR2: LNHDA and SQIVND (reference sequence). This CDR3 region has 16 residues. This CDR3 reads CASSRTSGGRYNEQFF. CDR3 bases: TGTGCCAGTAGCAGGACTAGCGGGGGGAGATACAATGAGCAGTTCTTC.

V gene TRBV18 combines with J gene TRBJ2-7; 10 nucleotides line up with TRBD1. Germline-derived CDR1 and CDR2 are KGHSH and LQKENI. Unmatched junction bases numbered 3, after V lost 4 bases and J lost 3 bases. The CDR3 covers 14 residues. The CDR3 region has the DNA TGTGCCAGCTCACGGGGGACAGGGGACTACGAGCAGTACTTC. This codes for CASSRGTGDYEQYF.